The text below deals with one TCR beta chain. Its antigen is undetermined. Other DNA sequences in the same sample also yield this CDR3. The data stem from a study of shared clonotypes between healthy human individuals. General study findings and limits: Despite large depth, rarefaction showed incomplete sorted-subset sequencing.

The protocol was immunoSEQ multiplex PCR, while the TCRdb copy is restricted to in-frame clones and leaves out a portion. The sample lists approximately 400,000 clones, just over 95% occurring once. Trimming left V 1 base short and J 1 base short, with 5 bases between. The CDR3 has 15 amino acids. Germline V lookup: CDR1 LNHDA, CDR2 SQIVND (reference sequence). Everyone who donated was a Caucasian adult who lived in Nashville, Tennessee. This chain joins TRBV19 and TRBJ2-6, with TRBD1 as a possible D gene (5 bases). Sequencing was performed on memory CD8+ T cells sorted from blood. Indicated subset: CD45RO+ cells pooled with CCR7-negative TemRA cells. The TCR was taken from a man aged 25 to 40 in good health. The CDR3 reads CASSIAGSGANVLTF. The CDR3 bases are TGTGCCAGTAGTATAGCAGGGTCTGGGGCCAACGTCCTGACTTTC.